A selection of T cell receptor beta chains follows, all from one sample in a study of shared clonotypes between healthy human individuals. Repertoires were generated with immunoSEQ multiplex PCR, while TCRdb's copy carries only in-frame clones and drops some. Of roughly 500,000 clones in the sample, about 96% are singletons; the top ten hold 0.05% to 0.07%. Sequences were obtained from naive CD4+ T cells sorted from blood. The source is a woman in her 30s in good health. Both conserved end residues are part of each CDR3. Fields, in order: J gene, V gene, D gene, CDR3 protein, CDR3 DNA. D genes are given only for firm matches.

J: TRBJ2-2; V: TRBV4-2; D: .; CDR3: CASSQGLVTGELFF; DNA: TGTGCCAGCAGCCAAGGTCTTGTGACCGGGGAGCTGTTTTTT
J: TRBJ1-3; V: TRBV7-2; D: .; CDR3: CASSLAQSSGNTIYF; DNA: TGTGCCAGCAGCTTAGCGCAGAGCTCTGGAAACACCATATATTTT
J: TRBJ1-2; V: TRBV28; D: .; CDR3: CASNSGQPLYGYTF; DNA: TGTGCCAGCAATAGTGGACAGCCGCTCTATGGCTACACCTTC
J: TRBJ2-7; V: TRBV29-1; D: TRBD1; CDR3: CSVVRGTGNEQYF; DNA: TGCAGCGTTGTGCGCGGGACAGGGAACGAGCAGTACTTC
J: TRBJ1-4; V: TRBV5-1; D: .; CDR3: CASSFLGGEEKLFF; DNA: TGCGCCAGCAGCTTTCTTGGGGGTGAAGAAAAACTGTTTTTT
J: TRBJ1-2; V: TRBV15; D: .; CDR3: CATSRASNYGYTF; DNA: TGTGCCACCAGCAGAGCGTCTAACTATGGCTACACCTTC
J: TRBJ1-5; V: TRBV16; D: .; CDR3: CASTLRGGSGQPQHF; DNA: TGTGCCAGCACCCTTAGGGGTGGCTCGGGGCAGCCCCAGCATTTT
J: TRBJ2-7; V: TRBV5-4; D: .; CDR3: CASTMGGLIQDEQYF; DNA: TGTGCCAGCACCATGGGGGGACTCATTCAGGACGAGCAGTACTTC
J: TRBJ2-7; V: TRBV21-1; D: .; CDR3: CASTPSDRSCRYEQYF; DNA: TGTGCCAGCACCCCTTCCGACAGGTCCTGCCGCTACGAGCAGTACTTC
J: TRBJ1-5; V: TRBV29-1; D: TRBD1; CDR3: CSVSMTGSRQPQHF; DNA: TGCAGCGTTTCAATGACAGGGAGCAGGCAGCCCCAGCATTTT
J: TRBJ1-4; V: TRBV6-5; D: .; CDR3: CASSYGWGEKLFF; DNA: TGTGCCAGCAGTTACGGGTGGGGTGAAAAACTGTTTTTT
J: TRBJ1-2; V: TRBV19; D: .; CDR3: CASSLQLLRNYGYTF; DNA: TGTGCCAGTAGTTTACAGCTTTTGAGGAACTATGGCTACACCTTC
J: TRBJ2-3; V: TRBV28; D: .; CDR3: CASSYSGGSDTQYF; DNA: TGTGCCAGCAGTTATTCAGGTGGCTCAGATACGCAGTATTTT